The sequence of this T cell receptor beta chain was determined in a study of neurological immune-mediated disorders. General study results and limits: Expanded clones shared no CDR3 amino acid sequences across subjects, suggesting private repertoires in all groups.

CDR1 and CDR2 (germline): SGHTA, FQGNSA. After removal of 3 bases from V and 3 bases from J, the junction contained 3 bases not matched to a gene. The CDR3 extends over 14 amino acids. With respect to this clonotype: Its antigen is undetermined.

Every sequencing run produced over 180 million TCR-beta sequences that came from 15-18 subjects. TCRdb ran MiXCR on the 5' RACE reads and lists one entry per CDR3 protein. The data hold around 50,000 distinct CDR3 sequences, with roughly 26% observed a single time. The group of healthy controls was made up of people who were blood bank volunteers in Maryland, USA. This receptor was identified in a woman aged 70 to 79 in good health. The rearrangement links TRBV7-2 to TRBJ2-3; 7 bases fit TRBD2. Sequencing was performed on PBMCs. CDR3 sequence (DNA): TGTGCCAGCAGCTTCGGGGGGAGGACAGATACGCAGTATTTT. This translates into CASSFGGRTDTQYF.